This T cell receptor (beta chain) derives from a study of read filtering for tumor transcriptome and immune sequencing. Findings and limits, study-wide: IR-seq and RNA-seq agreed better without single-read clonotypes. Single-read clonotypes: about 81.9% of IR-seq clonotypes (approximately 4% of reads), almost 75% of RNA-seq clonotypes (less than 50% of reads).

There are 15 residues in the CDR3. The germline CDR1 and CDR2 sequences are MNHEY and SMNVEV (reference sequence). V lost 2 bases to trimming and J lost 13 bases, with 22 bases between them. By sample fraction, this clonotype is medium-sized (0.01 to 0.1%). Its specificity is not known. From roughly 390 ng of RNA, a library with molecular barcoded alpha/delta and beta/gamma adaptors was made. TCRdb reprocessed the reads with MiXCR, giving one entry per CDR3 protein. Here the sample spans around 5,500 distinct CDR3 sequences, around 20% being singletons. This chain connects TRBV27 to TRBJ2-3; TRBD2 is a possible D gene (6 bases). This clonotype originated in a donor at least 40 years old with multiple myeloma. The source material was a population of CD138-negative cells sorted from bone marrow. The CDR3 nucleotides read TGTGCCAGCAGTTTAAATGGGCGGGATCCCGTGGGAGAGTATTTT. The encoded protein is CASSLNGRDPVGEYF.